A single sample is the source of the 10 T cell receptor beta chains below, sequenced in a study of PD-L1 blockade in urothelial cancer. The time point is: peripheral blood 6 weeks after treatment start. Profiled with immunoSEQ multiplex PCR; TCRdb holds only in-frame clones, not every one. The table shows approximately 47,000 clones, with 80% to 90% occurring only once. Sequenced material: PBMCs, taken around atezolizumab (anti-PD-L1) treatment. The receptor set was obtained from a man between 65 and 85 years old with urothelial cancer.

The chain combines TRBV5-4 with TRBJ2-5, with 7 bases identical to TRBD1. The CDR3 has 16 amino acids. Per the germline V gene, CDR1 is SGHNT and CDR2 is YYREEE (reference sequence). Trimming took 6 bases from V and 5 from J; bases not matched to a gene: 16. The CDR3 DNA follows: TGTGCCAGCACCTCCTTCACGCAGGGGGTTTGGGAGACCCAGTACTTC. It encodes CASTSFTQGVWETQYF.

The gene calls are TRBV5-8 and TRBJ2-3; 9 bases are shared with TRBD2. There are 16 residues in the CDR3. Germline CDR1 and CDR2: SGHTS and YDEGEE. V lost 0 bases to trimming and J lost 8 bases; unmatched junction nucleotides: 10. CDR3 nucleotides: TGTGCCAGCAGCTTGGGCGGGGGGGCCGGGATGGCTACGCAGTATTTT. Translation: CASSLGGGAGMATQYF.

This clone was counted a few times. This sequence joins TRBV18 and TRBJ2-2; tentative D call: TRBD2 (6 bases). The germline CDR1 and CDR2 sequences are KGHSH and LQKENI. V was cut by 3 bases and J by 6 bases, with 11 bases left in between. This CDR3 contains 14 residues. The CDR3 sequence is CASSPPGVPGELFF. The CDR3 coding sequence is TGTGCCAGCTCACCCCCGGGGGTACCCGGGGAGCTGTTTTTT.

This clone was observed a handful of times. V is TRBV9 and J is TRBJ1-2; D is uncertain. CDR1 and CDR2 from the germline V gene are SGDLS and YYNGEE. The V end was cut by 3 bases, the J end by 4 bases, with 16 bases between. This CDR3 spans 15 amino acids. For the CDR3, the DNA is TGTGCCAGCAGCGCCTCCCGGGATTCTTCCTATGGCTACACCTTC. Its protein is CASSASRDSSYGYTF.

V is TRBV5-1 and J is TRBJ2-3; D is perhaps TRBD2 (6 bases). This CDR3 region has 13 residues. The germline gives CDR1 SGHRS, CDR2 YFSETQ. Trimming removed 4 bases from V and 4 bases from J, with 10 bases in between. The CDR3 coding sequence is TGCGCCAGCAGCGTGGACTACTCAGATACGCAGTATTTT. As protein: CASSVDYSDTQYF.

The CDR3 coding sequence is TGTGCCAGCAGCCCTGGACAGGGGGCAAAAGTCACTGAAGCTTTCTTT. Encoded protein: CASSPGQGAKVTEAFF. The genes are TRBV11-3 and TRBJ1-1; TRBD1 aligns across 11 bases. Germline V CDR1 and CDR2: SGHNT, YENEEA. The CDR3 has 16 residues. Trimming took 5 bases from V and 4 from J; bases not matched to a gene: 9.

Written as DNA, the CDR3 is TGCGCCAGCAGCTTGGCGCCGGGACAGGGGGCGCGGAGCACTGAAGCTTTCTTT. It yields the protein CASSLAPGQGARSTEAFF. The J gene is TRBJ1-1, the V gene TRBV5-1, with TRBD1 matching over 12 bases. V lost 0 bases and J lost 4; bases outside the gene matches: 10. Germline V gene sequence: CDR1 SGHRS, CDR2 YFSETQ. The CDR3 is 18 residues long.

This clone has a handful of counts. This CDR3 is also generated by other DNA sequences in the sample. V usage is TRBV30 and J usage is TRBJ2-1; D perhaps matches TRBD1 (5 bases). The CDR3 contains 13 residues. The V and J ends lost 2 bases and 9 bases respectively, with 14 bases between them. The germline gives CDR1 GTSNPN, CDR2 SVGIG (reference sequence). CDR3 loop: CAWSFVGVSEQFF. The CDR3 DNA reads TGTGCCTGGAGTTTCGTAGGGGTGAGTGAGCAGTTCTTC.

This clone was recorded a few times. The V call is TRBV5-6, the J call TRBJ1-2; the D gene is possibly TRBD1 (5 bases). This CDR3 is 13 amino acids long. In germline, CDR1 is SGHDT, CDR2 YYEEEE. Trimming took 7 bases from V and 4 from J, leaving 14 bases between them. The CDR3 DNA reads TGTGCCAGCCGGGACTCCTTCACCTATGGCTACACCTTC. Protein: CASRDSFTYGYTF.

This clone is medium-sized in the sample. The chain recombines TRBV2 with TRBJ1-1, with a weak D call TRBD1 (6 bases). Germline values: CDR1 SNHLY, CDR2 FYNNEI. The CDR3 totals 12 residues. V was trimmed by 8 bases and J by 4 bases, leaving 11 bases between them. The CDR3: CASQGMGTEAFF. CDR3 DNA sequence: TGTGCCAGCCAGGGGATGGGCACTGAAGCTTTCTTT.